These 29 T cell receptor beta chains share one sample of origin, sequenced in a study of cytomegalovirus exposure and HLA in healthy donors. In the PCR, 60 Vbeta and 13 Jbeta primers were used. Some clones are missing from TCRdb's copy, which holds only in-frame ones; the method was immunoSEQ multiplex PCR. The sample lists more than 150,000 clones, about 88% seen once, with about 0.24% in the top ten. The specimen sequenced was PBMCs. The receptors were sampled from a girl in the first two years of life in good health and CMV-seronegative.

The chain links TRBV9 to TRBJ2-3, with 9 bases lining up with TRBD2. V dropped 3 bases and J dropped 3; count of bases not matched to a gene: 5. Germline values: CDR1 SGDLS, CDR2 YYNGEE. The CDR3 extends over 15 amino acids. CDR3 DNA: TGTGCCAGCAGCGCGAGCGGGAGGTGGACAGATACGCAGTATTTT. Translating it yields CASSASGRWTDTQYF.

The chain links TRBV6-1 to TRBJ1-6; no definite D call. This CDR3 is built from 15 residues. Germline-derived CDR1 and CDR2 are MNHNS and SASEGT. The V gene lost 1 base and the J gene lost 5 bases, with 9 bases spanning the gap. CDR3 loop: CASSEGAGHNSPLHF. For the CDR3, the DNA is TGTGCCAGCAGTGAAGGGGCAGGCCATAATTCACCCCTCCACTTT.

The chain is built from TRBV9 and TRBJ2-1; D possibly corresponds to TRBD2 (6 bases). CDR3 length equals 15 residues. Germline V gives CDR1 SGDLS, CDR2 YYNGEE. V dropped 1 base and J dropped 9 bases, with 17 bases sitting between them. The CDR3 spells CASSVTRDSLGEQFF. In DNA, the CDR3 is TGTGCCAGCAGCGTAACCCGGGACTCCTTGGGTGAGCAGTTCTTC.

The chain uses TRBV5-5 and TRBJ2-2, with 8 bases aligning to TRBD1. The germline V gene encodes CDR1 SGHKS and CDR2 YYEKEE (reference sequence). V lost 4 bases and J lost 6; bases outside the gene matches: 5. The CDR3 is 14 residues long. The CDR3 DNA is TGTGCCAGCAGCGTGACAGGGGACCCCGGGGAGCTGTTTTTT. Translation: CASSVTGDPGELFF. The whole variable domain, remainder taken from reference TRBV5-5 and TRBJ2-2, is DAGVTQSPTHLIKTRGQQVTLRCSPISGHKSVSWYQQVLGQGPQFIFQYYEKEERGRGNFPDRFSARQFPNYSSELNVNALLLGDSALYLCASSVTGDPGELFFGEGSRLTVL.

The V gene is TRBV7-9, the J gene TRBJ1-4, with TRBD1 matching over 9 bases. The V gene end was trimmed by 2 bases and the J gene end by 5 bases; junction bases not matched to a gene: 9. The CDR3 length is 17 residues. The germline V gene has CDR1 SEHNR and CDR2 FQNEAQ (reference sequence). The CDR3 DNA is TGTGCCAGCAGCTTACGGGACAGGGAGTTTCAGAATGAAAAACTGTTTTTT. Translation gives CASSLRDREFQNEKLFF.

The chain links TRBV30 to TRBJ2-1; 7 nucleotides align to TRBD2. J lost 2 bases, V lost 7 bases, and 8 bases had no gene match. CDR1 is GTSNPN, CDR2 SVGIG, per germline (reference sequence). This CDR3 has 14 amino acids. The chain's CDR3 is CASGRDFTYNEQFF. The CDR3 DNA follows: TGTGCCTCTGGGAGGGACTTTACCTACAATGAGCAGTTCTTC. The full variable domain, completed using reference TRBV30 and TRBJ2-1, is SQTIHQWPATLVQPVGSPLSLECTVEGTSNPNLYWYRQAAGRGLQLLFYSVGIGQISSEVPQNLSASRPQDRQFILSSKKLLLSDSGFYLCASGRDFTYNEQFFGPGTRLTVL.

This chain links TRBV6-1 with TRBJ1-6; 8 bases map to TRBD1. The CDR3 totals 17 residues. Germline assignment: CDR1 MNHNS and CDR2 SASEGT. V shed 4 bases, J shed 0 bases, and the junction held 5 bases outside the gene matches. The CDR3: CASSAGQASSYNSPLHF. Written as DNA, the CDR3 is TGTGCCAGCAGTGCGGGACAGGCGAGCTCCTATAATTCACCCCTCCACTTT.

V is TRBV4-2 and J is TRBJ2-1, with 9 bases that match TRBD2. CDR3 size: 15 residues. Trimming removed 0 bases from V and 9 bases from J; junction bases left unmatched: 6. Germline assignment: CDR1 LGHNA and CDR2 YNFKEQ. CDR3 residues: CASSQEISGSTEQFF. CDR3 DNA sequence: TGTGCCAGCAGCCAAGAGATTAGCGGGAGTACTGAGCAGTTCTTC.

This clone was counted between two and nine times. The same CDR3 also results from other DNA sequences found in this sample. The V call is TRBV30, the J call TRBJ1-4; no reliable D call. V lost 0 bases to trimming and J lost 7 bases, with 3 bases between them. Germline CDR1 is GTSNPN and CDR2 is SVGIG (reference sequence). There are 11 residues in the CDR3. As DNA, the CDR3 is TGTGCCTGGAGTGTCGTTGAAAAACTGTTTTTT. Translated, it gives CAWSVVEKLFF.

The chain has TRBV30 and TRBJ1-4; TRBD1 might be the D (6 bases). The germline CDR1 and CDR2 sequences are GTSNPN and SVGIG (reference sequence). Trimming left V 5 bases short and J 0 bases short, with 10 bases between. The CDR3 extends over 14 amino acids. In DNA, the CDR3 is TGTGCCTGGTCCCGGACAGCAACTAATGAAAAACTGTTTTTT. Protein sequence: CAWSRTATNEKLFF. The whole variable domain, filled in from reference TRBV30 and TRBJ1-4, reads SQTIHQWPATLVQPVGSPLSLECTVEGTSNPNLYWYRQAAGRGLQLLFYSVGIGQISSEVPQNLSASRPQDRQFILSSKKLLLSDSGFYLCAWSRTATNEKLFFGSGTQLSVL.

V usage is TRBV4-3 and J usage is TRBJ2-1, with a weak D call TRBD1 (6 bases). Trimming shortened V by 0 bases and J by 12 bases, and 18 bases separated the two germline ends. CDR1 is LGHNA and CDR2 is YSLEER in the germline V gene. CDR3 length: 15 residues. DNA for the CDR3: TGCGCCAGCAGCCAAGACACAGGGTGGGGGTTGGGGCAGTTCTTC. This codes for CASSQDTGWGLGQFF.

The chain employs TRBV11-2 and TRBJ1-2; 7 nucleotides match TRBD1. V lost 1 base and J lost 4; bases outside the gene matches: 6. The germline V gene has CDR1 SGHAT and CDR2 FQNNGV. CDR3 size: 15 residues. The CDR3 reads CASSLGVQGIYGYTF. The CDR3 region has the DNA TGTGCCAGCAGCTTAGGGGTACAGGGGATCTATGGCTACACCTTC.

This sequence joins TRBV5-4 and TRBJ2-1, with 13 nucleotides matching TRBD2. CDR1 and CDR2 (germline): SGHNT, YYREEE (reference sequence). The CDR3 is 18 residues long. V shed 4 bases, J shed 2 bases, and the junction held 9 bases outside the gene matches. The CDR3 DNA follows: TGTGCCAGCAGCCCAACACTAGGACTAGCGGGGGCCTACAATGAGCAGTTCTTC. Translation gives CASSPTLGLAGAYNEQFF.

V gene TRBV7-9 combines with J gene TRBJ1-1; 12 bases map to TRBD1. The CDR3 covers 16 residues. The V gene's germline CDR1 is SEHNR and CDR2 FQNEAQ (reference sequence). After removal of 3 bases from V and 7 bases from J, the junction contained 9 bases not matched to a gene. The CDR3 DNA follows: TGTGCCAGCAGCTTTAACTCCGGGACAGGGGGCATTGAAGCTTTCTTT. Translated, it gives CASSFNSGTGGIEAFF. Complete variable domain (other parts from reference TRBV7-9 and TRBJ1-1): DTGVSQNPRHKITKRGQNVTFRCDPISEHNRLYWYRQTLGQGPEFLTYFQNEAQLEKSRLLSDRFSAERPKGSFSTLEIQRTEQGDSAMYLCASSFNSGTGGIEAFFGQGTRLTVV.

V and J are TRBV30 and TRBJ2-2; the match to TRBD1 covers 7 bases. V lost 5 bases and J lost 7; bases outside the gene matches: 10. This CDR3 comprises 14 residues. CDR1 is GTSNPN, CDR2 SVGIG, per germline (reference sequence). CDR3 nucleotides: TGTGCCTGGCGCTATAGGGGGCTCGTCGGGGAGCTGTTTTTT. Residues: CAWRYRGLVGELFF.

The rearrangement joins TRBV6-1 to TRBJ2-5, with D perhaps matching TRBD2 (6 bases). The CDR3 has 15 residues. Germline V CDR1 and CDR2: MNHNS, SASEGT. Trimming took 6 bases from V and 3 from J, leaving 17 bases between them. The CDR3 nucleotides read TGTGCCAGCAGCGGGACCGGGTGGGGGGAAGAGACCCAGTACTTC. It encodes CASSGTGWGEETQYF.

The chain links TRBV11-2 to TRBJ1-3, with 7 nucleotides matching TRBD1. CDR3 length equals 15 residues. Per germline, CDR1 SGHAT and CDR2 FQNNGV. V trimming: 5 bases; J trimming: 2 bases; junction bases outside the gene matches: 6. The DNA of the CDR3 is TGTGCCAGCAGCCCCAGGACAGGCCCTGGAAACACCATATATTTT. It yields the protein CASSPRTGPGNTIYF.

The CDR3 region is CASRLALRDLISTDTQYF. DNA of the CDR3: TGTGCAAGTCGCTTAGCGCTTCGGGACTTAATAAGCACAGATACGCAGTATTTT. V usage is TRBV12-2 and J usage is TRBJ2-3; the D call in the table, TRBD2, was not verified against the DNA. TRBV12-2 is recorded as a pseudogene. The CDR3 is 18 amino acids.

The J gene is TRBJ2-1, the V gene TRBV27; D is possibly TRBD2 (6 bases). Germline V lookup: CDR1 MNHEY, CDR2 SMNVEV (reference sequence). V was pared by 7 bases and J by 4 bases, with 14 bases between. The CDR3 has 14 amino acids. The CDR3 here is CASKARGGYNEQFF. The CDR3 DNA reads as TGTGCCAGCAAGGCGCGGGGAGGATACAATGAGCAGTTCTTC.

The gene calls are TRBV9 and TRBJ2-2, with TRBD2 matching 9 bases. V lost 0 bases, J lost 4 bases, and 4 bases stayed unmatched. CDR3 length equals 16 residues. Germline V gives CDR1 SGDLS, CDR2 YYNGEE. As DNA, the CDR3 is TGTGCCAGCAGCGTAGAAAAGCGGGAGGCCACCGGGGAGCTGTTTTTT. It yields the protein CASSVEKREATGELFF.

The gene calls are TRBV9 and TRBJ1-6, with a possible D match to TRBD1 (5 bases). The length of the CDR3 is 16 residues. Germline lookup yields CDR1 SGDLS and CDR2 YYNGEE. V dropped 4 bases and J dropped 10 bases, with 21 bases sitting between them. Written as DNA, the CDR3 is TGTGCCAGCAGCCCGGATGCGGACACCTATAGCTCACCCCTCCACTTT. Residues: CASSPDADTYSSPLHF. The variable domain in full, with the rest retrieved from reference TRBV9 and TRBJ1-6, is DSGVTQTPKHLITATGQRVTLRCSPRSGDLSVYWYQQSLDQGLQFLIQYYNGEERAKGNILERFSAQQFPDLHSELNLSSLELGDSALYFCASSPDADTYSSPLHFGNGTRLTVT.

This chain joins TRBV9 and TRBJ2-3, with 8 bases lining up with TRBD2. The CDR3 is made up of 15 amino acids. J lost 3 bases, V lost 4 bases, and 7 bases had no gene match. Germline V gene sequence: CDR1 SGDLS, CDR2 YYNGEE. CDR3 bases: TGTGCCAGCAGCATAAGCGGGAGCCTTACAGATACGCAGTATTTT. Its protein is CASSISGSLTDTQYF.

The J gene is TRBJ2-1, the V gene TRBV7-3, with 12 bases that match TRBD2. Trimming removed 5 bases from V and 6 bases from J; junction bases left unmatched: 11. This CDR3 has 17 amino acids. Germline-derived CDR1 and CDR2 are SGHTA and FQGTGA. The CDR3 loop reads CASSITRTSGDFNEQFF. CDR3 nucleotides: TGTGCCAGCAGCATTACTAGGACTAGCGGGGATTTCAATGAGCAGTTCTTC.

The chain recombines TRBV11-1 with TRBJ1-6; no clear D. The CDR3 runs to 13 residues. The V end was cut by 8 bases, the J end by 0 bases, with 5 bases between. CDR1 is SGHAT, CDR2 FQDESV, per germline (reference sequence). The CDR3 region has the DNA TGTGCCAGCGGCGGCTCCTATAATTCACCCCTCCACTTT. Protein: CASGGSYNSPLHF.

V is TRBV4-1 and J is TRBJ1-2; D is possibly TRBD1 (6 bases). There are 14 residues in the CDR3. Trimming removed 0 bases at V and 3 bases at J, with 8 bases between. The germline V gene encodes CDR1 MGHRA and CDR2 YSYEKL. The DNA of the CDR3 is TGCGCCAGCAGCCAAGATGCAGGGGACTATGGCTACACCTTC. Its protein is CASSQDAGDYGYTF.

The chain uses TRBV30 and TRBJ2-7; D gene unclear. The germline CDR1 and CDR2 sequences are GTSNPN and SVGIG (reference sequence). The V end was cut by 4 bases, the J end by 0 bases, with 10 bases between. This CDR3 contains 13 residues. The CDR3 nucleotides are TGTGCCTGGAACCCATTGAGCTCCTACGAGCAGTACTTC. Protein product: CAWNPLSSYEQYF.

The table lists this clone with a few counts. This rearrangement joins TRBV19 to TRBJ1-1; D might be TRBD1 (5 bases). The CDR3 runs 15 residues. Germline V gene data show CDR1 as LNHDA and CDR2 as SQIVND (reference sequence). The V end was cut by 2 bases, the J end by 5 bases, with 15 bases between. The CDR3 here is CASSINGGSRTEAFF. The CDR3 DNA reads as TGTGCCAGTAGTATAAACGGGGGGTCGAGGACTGAAGCTTTCTTT.

The chain couples TRBV30 to TRBJ1-2; D perhaps matches TRBD1 (5 bases). This CDR3 contains 13 residues. Trimming shortened V by 4 bases and J by 4 bases, and 13 bases separated the two germline ends. Germline V lookup: CDR1 GTSNPN, CDR2 SVGIG (reference sequence). In nucleotides, the CDR3 is TGTGCCTGGAAGGGGAATCCGATCTATGGCTACACCTTC. Its translation: CAWKGNPIYGYTF.

The chain joins TRBV11-3 to TRBJ1-1, with 9 bases fitting TRBD1. The CDR3 is made up of 15 amino acids. CDR1 and CDR2 from the germline V gene are SGHNT and YENEEA. Losses at the gene ends were 5 bases for V and 5 bases for J; bases not matched to a gene: 9. The CDR3 DNA reads as TGTGCCAGCAGCCGGACAGGGGCTGACCCTACTGAAGCTTTCTTT. As protein: CASSRTGADPTEAFF.